The 28 T cell receptor beta chains below were found in one sample sequenced in a study of chemoradiotherapy in HPV16-positive cancers. Sequencing was performed with immunoSEQ multiplex PCR; in TCRdb, only in-frame clones are kept and a portion is missing. Among approximately 27,000 clones, approximately 84% were seen once, and the ten largest hold over 4.5%. The starting material was blood, obtained from a patient who underwent chemoradiotherapy. All receptors derive from a human donor with HPV-associated anogenital cancer.

The chain joins TRBV2 to TRBJ1-2; tentatively, D is TRBD1 (6 bases). The length of the CDR3 is 14 residues. V lost 3 bases, J lost 5 bases, and 13 bases lay in between. Germline values: CDR1 SNHLY, CDR2 FYNNEI. The CDR3 reads CASSDNREIYGYTF. The CDR3 DNA is TGTGCCAGCAGTGATAACAGGGAAATTTATGGCTACACCTTC.

The CDR3 DNA reads TGTGCCAGCAGCACTCCTAGCGGGGGTGGGGATGAGCAGTTCTTC. Translation: CASSTPSGGGDEQFF. This chain connects TRBV4-2 to TRBJ2-1, with 10 bases matching TRBD2. Trimming cost V 5 bases and J 8 bases; bases outside gene matches: 9. CDR1 is LGHNA, CDR2 YNFKEQ, per germline. CDR3 length equals 15 residues.

The chain uses TRBV2 and TRBJ2-1; TRBD1 matches 10 bases. Trimming removed 2 bases from V and 5 bases from J; junction bases left unmatched: 3. The CDR3 is 15 amino acids. CDR1 is SNHLY and CDR2 is FYNNEI in the germline V gene. The CDR3 DNA follows: TGTGCCAGCAGTGAAAGGGACAGGGGAAACAATGAGCAGTTCTTC. It codes for CASSERDRGNNEQFF.

V and J are TRBV18 and TRBJ1-1, with D maybe TRBD1 (5 bases). V was cut by 3 bases and J by 7 bases, with 15 bases left in between. Germline lookup yields CDR1 KGHSH and CDR2 LQKENI. The CDR3 totals 14 residues. The CDR3 spells CASSPITKGLEAFF. In DNA, the CDR3 is TGTGCCAGCTCACCCATTACAAAGGGGCTTGAAGCTTTCTTT.

The V call is TRBV9, the J call TRBJ1-1; tentatively, D is TRBD1 (5 bases). V shed 1 base and J shed 11 bases, with 15 bases lying between them. Germline assignment: CDR1 SGDLS and CDR2 YYNGEE. The CDR3 is 13 amino acids. CDR3 nucleotide sequence: TGTGCCAGCAGCGTATTATCCGGGGGACCCGCTTTCTTT. Protein product: CASSVLSGGPAFF. The entire variable domain, with the rest obtained from reference TRBV9 and TRBJ1-1, is as follows: DSGVTQTPKHLITATGQRVTLRCSPRSGDLSVYWYQQSLDQGLQFLIQYYNGEERAKGNILERFSAQQFPDLHSELNLSSLELGDSALYFCASSVLSGGPAFFGQGTRLTVV.

The gene calls are TRBV15 and TRBJ1-3; D is possibly TRBD1 (5 bases). This CDR3 has 16 amino acids. Trimming took off 0 bases at V and 2 bases at J, with 11 bases between the two ends. Germline loops: CDR1 LNHNV, CDR2 YYDKDF (reference sequence). CDR3 amino acids: CATSRDLGVTGNTIYF. DNA for the CDR3: TGTGCCACCAGCAGAGATCTAGGGGTGACTGGAAACACCATATATTTT. Looking up the rest from reference TRBV15 and TRBJ1-3 gives the full variable domain: DAMVIQNPRYQVTQFGKPVTLSCSQTLNHNVMYWYQQKSSQAPKLLFHYYDKDFNNEADTPDNFQSRRPNTSFCFLDIRSPGLGDTAMYLCATSRDLGVTGNTIYFGEGSWLTVV.

The genes are TRBV29-1 and TRBJ1-1; the D is unclear. The V gene lost 7 bases and the J gene lost 0 bases, with 15 bases spanning the gap. Germline lookup yields CDR1 SQVTM and CDR2 ANQGSEA. The length of the CDR3 is 14 residues. This CDR3 is CSADIDNMNTEAFF. CDR3 bases: TGCAGCGCTGACATTGATAATATGAACACTGAAGCTTTCTTT.

This chain uses TRBV2 with TRBJ2-3; D is uncertain. The CDR3 extends over 12 amino acids. Germline CDR1 reads SNHLY; CDR2 reads FYNNEI. V lost 4 bases, J lost 6 bases, and 8 bases lay in between. The CDR3 sequence is CASSGKGDTQYF. The CDR3 DNA is TGTGCCAGCAGTGGAAAAGGGGATACGCAGTATTTT.

This clone was picked up one time. The chain is built from TRBV7-9 and TRBJ1-3; tentative D call: TRBD1 (5 bases). This CDR3 region has 15 residues. V dropped 2 bases and J dropped 2 bases, with 10 bases sitting between them. The germline V gene has CDR1 SEHNR and CDR2 FQNEAQ (reference sequence). In DNA form, the CDR3 reads TGTGCCAGCAGCTTATTTCGGGGCGCTGGAAACACCATATATTTT. Translating it yields CASSLFRGAGNTIYF.

V is TRBV7-2 and J is TRBJ1-6; D unresolved. The CDR3 sequence is 13 residues long. The V gene's germline CDR1 is SGHTA and CDR2 FQGNSA. V gave up 7 bases and J gave up 9 bases, with 13 bases separating them. This CDR3 reads CASTDLAASPLHF. CDR3 nucleotides: TGTGCCAGCACCGATTTGGCGGCTTCACCCCTCCACTTT. The variable domain in full, completed from reference TRBV7-2 and TRBJ1-6, reads GAGVSQSPSNKVTEKGKDVELRCDPISGHTALYWYRQSLGQGLEFLIYFQGNSAPDKSGLPSDRFSAERTGGSVSTLTIQRTQQEDSAVYLCASTDLAASPLHFGNGTRLTVT.

The rearrangement links TRBV18 to TRBJ1-6; TRBD1 agrees at 10 bases. The CDR3 runs 13 residues. V shed 4 bases, J shed 13 bases, and the junction held 4 bases outside the gene matches. Germline CDR1 reads KGHSH; CDR2 reads LQKENI. The CDR3 is CASSRGQGDPLHF. The CDR3 nucleotides read TGTGCCAGCTCACGAGGACAGGGGGATCCCCTCCACTTT.

The chain is built from TRBV5-1 and TRBJ1-3; D is unclear. The CDR3 runs to 14 residues. Looked up from germline, CDR1 is SGHRS and CDR2 is YFSETQ. V shed 0 bases and J shed 0 bases, with 4 bases lying between them. CDR3 sequence reads: CASSLEFSGNTIYF. CDR3 sequence (DNA): TGCGCCAGCAGCTTGGAGTTCTCTGGAAACACCATATATTTT. Full variable domain (remainder filled in from reference TRBV5-1 and TRBJ1-3): KAGVTQTPRYLIKTRGQQVTLSCSPISGHRSVSWYQQTPGQGLQFLFEYFSETQRNKGNFPGRFSGRQFSNSRSEMNVSTLELGDSALYLCASSLEFSGNTIYFGEGSWLTVV.

The DNA for the CDR3 is TGCAGCGTGAGCACAGATACGCAGTATTTT. It encodes CSVSTDTQYF. This chain uses TRBV29-1 with TRBJ2-3; no definite D call. V was clipped by 6 bases and J by 0 bases, with 1 base between them. Germline-derived CDR1 and CDR2 are SQVTM and ANQGSEA. CDR3 length: 10 amino acids.

V gene TRBV7-2 combines with J gene TRBJ2-7; D is possibly TRBD1 (6 bases). This CDR3 spans 14 amino acids. The V and J ends lost 6 bases and 0 bases respectively, with 12 bases between them. Per germline, CDR1 SGHTA and CDR2 FQGNSA. The CDR3 reads CASRSTDSSYEQYF. For the CDR3, the DNA is TGTGCCAGCAGAAGTACGGACAGCTCCTACGAGCAGTACTTC.

J is TRBJ1-2 and V is TRBV6-4, with D perhaps matching TRBD1 (6 bases). Germline CDR1 is MRHNA and CDR2 is SNTAGT. V was pared by 4 bases and J by 4 bases, with 13 bases between. CDR3 size: 14 residues. The CDR3 nucleotides are TGTGCCAGCAGTGCGGGGGGCGGGAGCTATGGCTACACCTTC. Protein product: CASSAGGGSYGYTF.

This rearrangement joins TRBV2 to TRBJ2-7; TRBD1 or TRBD2 may be the D gene (5 bases each). Between the trimmed V and J ends, which lost 7 bases and 3 bases, there was a span of 34 bases. The V gene's germline CDR1 is SNHLY and CDR2 FYNNEI. CDR3 size: 20 residues. The CDR3 sequence is CASKSRLAGSASGLLYEQYV. Here the CDR3 DNA reads TGTGCCAGCAAGTCCCGGTTGGCAGGGTCGGCCTCGGGGCTTCTCTACGAGCAGTACGTC.

The rearrangement uses TRBV5-1 and TRBJ2-2; D could derive from TRBD1 or TRBD2 (6 bases each). Looked up from germline, CDR1 is SGHRS and CDR2 is YFSETQ. The CDR3 covers 17 residues. Between the trimmed V and J ends, which lost 4 bases and 5 bases, there was a span of 21 bases. This chain's CDR3 is CASSRTGGQGRTGELFF. For the CDR3, the DNA is TGCGCCAGCAGCCGAACCGGAGGGCAGGGGAGGACCGGGGAGCTGTTTTTT.

The rearrangement joins TRBV18 to TRBJ2-5; D is unresolved. Germline-derived CDR1 and CDR2 are KGHSH and LQKENI. The CDR3 is 15 amino acids. V was shortened by 0 bases and J by 1 base, with 9 bases between the two germline ends. This CDR3 is CASSPPKGSQETQYF. CDR3 nucleotide sequence: TGTGCCAGCTCACCACCAAAGGGTTCCCAAGAGACCCAGTACTTC.

The genes are TRBV27 and TRBJ2-2; a weak D match, TRBD1 (5 bases). The CDR3 spans 13 residues. Germline V CDR1 and CDR2: MNHEY, SMNVEV (reference sequence). Trimming cost V 2 bases and J 6 bases, with 7 bases left between them. DNA of the CDR3: TGTGCCAGCAGTTTACAGGGATCCGGGGAGCTGTTTTTT. Translated, it gives CASSLQGSGELFF.

On this clone itself: One end of the junction varies from germline; a read error may be responsible. The chain has TRBV18 and TRBJ2-3; maybe TRBD2 (5 bases). Germline values: CDR1 KGHSH, CDR2 LQKENI. The CDR3 consists of 12 residues. CDR3 loop: CASSASIDTQYF. The CDR3 DNA reads as TGTGCCAGCTCGGCTAGCATAGATACGCAGTATTTT.

CDR3 DNA sequence: TGTGCCAGTACCCCAACAGGGGGGTTCGGCAATCAGCCCCAGCATTTT. This gives the protein CASTPTGGFGNQPQHF. This chain connects TRBV19 to TRBJ1-5; 8 bases fit TRBD1. Germline V gene data show CDR1 as LNHDA and CDR2 as SQIVND (reference sequence). There are 16 residues in the CDR3. J gave up 2 bases and V 7 bases, and 10 bases lay outside the gene matches.

This clone appeared a few times. The gene calls are TRBV6-6 and TRBJ2-1, with TRBD1 as a possible D gene (6 bases). The CDR3 sequence is 13 residues long. V shed 10 bases and J shed 1 base, with 11 bases lying between them. Germline assignment: CDR1 MNHNY and CDR2 SVGAGI (reference sequence). CDR3 protein: CANSQGSYNEQFF. CDR3 coding DNA: TGTGCCAACTCACAGGGATCCTACAATGAGCAGTTCTTC.

The rearrangement uses TRBV9 and TRBJ2-2; D possibly corresponds to TRBD1 (5 bases). V dropped 0 bases and J dropped 6 bases, with 18 bases sitting between them. CDR1 is SGDLS and CDR2 is YYNGEE in the germline V gene. The CDR3 runs to 17 residues. The CDR3 nucleotides read TGTGCCAGCAGCGTAGTGGGTCGGCAGGGTATCGCCGGGGAGCTGTTTTTT. Protein sequence: CASSVVGRQGIAGELFF.

This clone was seen more than once but under ten times. The genes are TRBV19 and TRBJ1-2; D ambiguous. Trimming shortened V by 3 bases and J by 5 bases, and 7 bases separated the two germline ends. This CDR3 is 12 amino acids long. The V gene's germline CDR1 is LNHDA and CDR2 SQIVND (reference sequence). The CDR3 coding sequence is TGTGCCAGTAGTATGGGAGGGTATGGCTACACCTTC. As protein: CASSMGGYGYTF.

This clone was detected a few times. The chain recombines TRBV19 with TRBJ1-6; D gene ambiguous. The CDR3 covers 12 residues. Germline loops: CDR1 LNHDA, CDR2 SQIVND (reference sequence). The germline V and J ends were trimmed by 5 bases and 10 bases, with 9 bases remaining between them. The CDR3 region has the DNA TGTGCCAGTAGTTATGGTGGATCACCCCTCCACTTT. Translated: CASSYGGSPLHF.

V usage is TRBV11-2 and J usage is TRBJ2-7, with a weak D call TRBD1 (5 bases). Germline V lookup: CDR1 SGHAT, CDR2 FQNNGV. This CDR3 contains 15 residues. The germline V and J ends were trimmed by 5 bases and 5 bases, with 19 bases remaining between them. This CDR3 reads CASSPAPGKLDEQYV. The CDR3 DNA reads TGTGCCAGCAGCCCCGCCCCAGGGAAACTGGACGAGCAGTACGTC.

This CDR3 reads CASSDLAATNEKLFF. As DNA, the CDR3 is TGTGCCAGCAGTGACTTGGCTGCAACTAATGAAAAACTGTTTTTT. The gene calls are TRBV2 and TRBJ1-4; D call uncertain. Trimming took off 3 bases at V and 0 bases at J, with 8 bases between the two ends. Germline V gene data show CDR1 as SNHLY and CDR2 as FYNNEI. CDR3 size: 15 residues.

The chain couples TRBV11-2 to TRBJ2-1; 7 bases align to TRBD1. Germline CDR1 and CDR2: SGHAT and FQNNGV. V gave up 2 bases and J gave up 7 bases; unmatched junction bases: 5. CDR3 size: 14 residues. The CDR3 sequence is CASSLRGRMNEQFF. CDR3 in DNA: TGTGCCAGCAGCTTAAGGGGGCGTATGAATGAGCAGTTCTTC. The variable domain in full, with the rest retrieved from reference TRBV11-2 and TRBJ2-1, is EAGVAQSPRYKIIEKRQSVAFWCNPISGHATLYWYQQILGQGPKLLIQFQNNGVVDDSQLPKDRFSAERLKGVDSTLKIQPAKLEDSAVYLCASSLRGRMNEQFFGPGTRLTVL.